This TCR beta chain was recovered during a study of Graves' ophthalmopathy and Graves' hyperthyroidism. The germline gives CDR1 ENHRY, CDR2 SYGVKD. Trimming removed 0 bases from V and 2 bases from J; junction bases left unmatched: 6. The CDR3 totals 16 residues. Amplification of TCR beta CDR3 regions used RNA transcripts. The first-round RT-PCR employed HTBI primers together with the Qiagen OneStep RT-PCR kit. A multiplex PCR was then performed as the second round. A single record per CDR3 protein comes from TCRdb applying MiXCR to the multiplex PCR reads. The top ten clones hold about 6.6% of a sample with fewer than 650,000 distinct CDR3 sequences, 20% to 25% of them seen once. Hyperthyroidism patients were newly diagnosed, under 2 months' duration, aged 18 to 65. Diagnosis was based on clinical symptoms, serum thyroxine, TRAb, thyroid ultrasound and orbital computed tomography. Isolation of PBMCs was performed using 9.5 to 10 ml of fresh peripheral blood.

This clonotype was observed many times. Sequenced input: peripheral blood. This sequence was found in a woman aged 18 to 35 with stable Graves' hyperthyroidism. Some clones in this sample may be carry-over from other donors' samples. The rearrangement uses TRBV10-3 and TRBJ2-7, with 8 bases identical to TRBD2. CDR3 coding DNA: TGTGCCATCAGTGAGTCGCAGACTAGCGCAACCTACGAGCAGTACTTC. It specifies CAISESQTSATYEQYF.